Following are 7 T cell receptor beta chains from one sample sequenced in a study of tumor-infiltrating lymphocytes in primary liver carcinoma. Total RNA amounting to about 520 ng was the source from which TCR beta cDNA was made with a constant-region primer. Nested multiplex PCR, run for three rounds with slightly modified ARM-PCR, yielded TCR beta libraries. The first two PCR rounds, approximately 11 cycles each, used TRBV1-TRBV30 forward primers and a C-beta reverse primer. TCRdb called the multiplex PCR reads again in MiXCR, with one record for every CDR3 protein. The table records 25,000 to 35,000 distinct CDR3 sequences, about 71% of them present only once. The study co-extracted DNA and RNA from 20-30 mg of unsorted bulk tissue. Sequencing input: liver tumor tissue from sampling region 3. Subset specified: tumor region T3, left-lateral pole. The receptors derive from a woman aged 25 to 39 with primary liver carcinoma and hepatitis B virus infection.

With regard to this clonotype: This may come from a read error, since a much larger clone is one base off. The chain employs TRBV19 and TRBJ1-2, with D hard to call. Germline lookup yields CDR1 LNHDA and CDR2 SQIVND (reference sequence). The ends were cut back, 1 base at V and 2 bases at J, with 8 bases in the middle. This CDR3 has 14 residues. For the CDR3, the DNA is TGTGCCAGTAGTATAGGGCTACAGAACTATGGCTACACCTTC. The encoded protein is CASSIGLQNYGYTF.

This chain connects TRBV14 to TRBJ1-1; D ambiguous. From germline, CDR1 is SGHDN and CDR2 FVKESK. CDR3 size: 13 residues. Trimming pared 3 bases from V and 11 bases from J, leaving 16 bases between. Here the CDR3 DNA reads TGTGCCAGCAGCCATGCCACAGTAAGTTGGGCTTTCTTT. This translates into CASSHATVSWAFF.

A remark on this clonotype: Mismatch with germline at one junction end may stem from a read error. V and J are TRBV11-2 and TRBJ2-1; a weak D match, TRBD2 (5 bases). This CDR3 region has 13 residues. CDR1 is SGHAT, CDR2 FQNNGV, per germline. CDR3 DNA: TGTACCAGCGGCTTATCGGTTACGAATGAGCAATTCTTC. Protein: CTSGLSVTNEQFF.

Comments on this clonotype: Compared with germline, one end of the junction differs, possibly owing to a read error. This rearrangement joins TRBV11-2 to TRBJ2-1; 10 positions agree with TRBD2. Germline CDR1 reads SGHAT; CDR2 reads FQNNGV. CDR3 size: 16 residues. CDR3 bases: TGTGCCAGAAGCAACAGAGCGGGAGGGACCTACAATGAGCAGTTTTTC. Translation: CARSNRAGGTYNEQFF.

Of note for this clonotype: A much more abundant neighbour one base away suggests this may be a read error. For the CDR3, the DNA is TGTGCCAGTGCACATAGCGGCCCTTCCTACAATAAGCAGTTCTTC. It translates to CASAHSGPSYNKQFF. The rearrangement joins TRBV11-1 to TRBJ2-1; D perhaps matches TRBD2 (6 bases). CDR3 length: 15 residues. Looked up from germline, CDR1 is SGHAT and CDR2 is FQDESV (reference sequence). The full variable domain, in which reference TRBV11-1 and TRBJ2-1 provide the parts outside the CDR3, is EAEVAQSPRYKITEKSQAVAFWCDPISGHATLYWYRQILGQGPELLVQFQDESVVDDSQLPKDRFSAERLKGVDSTLKIQPAELGDSAMYLCASAHSGPSYNKQFFGPGTRLTVL.

This clonotype was counted at least ten times. J is TRBJ1-6 and V is TRBV11-2; no clear D gene. Germline CDR1 SGHAT, CDR2 FQNNGV. Trimming removed 0 bases at V and 10 bases at J, with 13 bases between. The CDR3 is 15 amino acids. This chain's CDR3 is CASSLEVVAISPLHF. The CDR3 DNA reads as TGTGCCAGCAGCTTAGAAGTGGTAGCTATCTCACCCCTCCACTTT.

Details on this clonotype: Because it lacks the conserved phenylalanine or tryptophan at the end, this CDR3 is likely a read error. The rearrangement joins TRBV6-2 or TRBV6-3 to TRBJ2-7; 7 positions agree with TRBD1. The CDR3 runs 14 residues. Germline CDR1 is MNHEY and CDR2 is SVGEGT. The V segment lost 2 bases and the J segment 7 bases; nucleotides outside the gene matches: 8. The CDR3 DNA is TGTGCCAGCAGTTACCAGGGACAGTCTTATGAGCAGTACTTG. The encoded protein is CASSYQGQSYEQYL.